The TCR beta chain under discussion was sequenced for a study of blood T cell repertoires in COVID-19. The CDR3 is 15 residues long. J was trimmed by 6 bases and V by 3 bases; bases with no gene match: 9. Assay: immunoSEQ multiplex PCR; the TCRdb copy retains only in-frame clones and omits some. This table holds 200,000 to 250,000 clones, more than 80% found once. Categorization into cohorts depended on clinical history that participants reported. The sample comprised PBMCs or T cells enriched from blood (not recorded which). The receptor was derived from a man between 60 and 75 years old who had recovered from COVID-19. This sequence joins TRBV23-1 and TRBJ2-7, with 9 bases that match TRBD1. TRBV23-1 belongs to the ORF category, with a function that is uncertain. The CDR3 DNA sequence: TGCGCCAGCAGTCACCGTCCCGGGACAGGGATCGAGCAGTACTTC. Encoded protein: CASSHRPGTGIEQYF.